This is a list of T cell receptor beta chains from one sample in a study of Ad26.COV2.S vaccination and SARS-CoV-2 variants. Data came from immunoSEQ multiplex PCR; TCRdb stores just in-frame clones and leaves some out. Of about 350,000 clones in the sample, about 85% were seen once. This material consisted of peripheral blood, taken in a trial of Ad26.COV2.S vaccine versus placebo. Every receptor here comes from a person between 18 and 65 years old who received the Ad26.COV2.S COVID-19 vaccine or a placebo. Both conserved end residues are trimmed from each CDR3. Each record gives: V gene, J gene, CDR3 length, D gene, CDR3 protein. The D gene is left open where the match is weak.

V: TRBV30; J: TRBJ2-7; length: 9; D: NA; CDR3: AWSTSYEQY
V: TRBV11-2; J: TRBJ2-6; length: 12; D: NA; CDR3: ASSLVSGANVLT
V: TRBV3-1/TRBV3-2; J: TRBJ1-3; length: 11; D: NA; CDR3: ASLAGGGNTIY
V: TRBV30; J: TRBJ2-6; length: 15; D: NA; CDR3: AWSALTRDFGANVLT
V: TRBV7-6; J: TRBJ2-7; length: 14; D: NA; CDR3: ASSFPPEQVSYEQY
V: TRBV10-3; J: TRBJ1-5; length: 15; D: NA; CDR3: AINYRDTVYSNQPQH
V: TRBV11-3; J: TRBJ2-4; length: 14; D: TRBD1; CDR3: ASSLGTGLAKNIQY
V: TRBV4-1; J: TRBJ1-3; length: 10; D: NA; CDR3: ASSQDGNTIY
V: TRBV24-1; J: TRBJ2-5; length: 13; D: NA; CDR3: ATSSSHSNQETQY
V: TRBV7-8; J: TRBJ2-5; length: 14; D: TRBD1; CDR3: ASSSRQGPYQETQY
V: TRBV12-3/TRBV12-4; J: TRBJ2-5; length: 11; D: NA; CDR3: ASSFFSGETQY
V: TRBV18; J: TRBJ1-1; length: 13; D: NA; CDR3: ASSLSLELPTEAF
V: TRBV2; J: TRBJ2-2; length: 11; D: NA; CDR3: ASSGTVTGELF
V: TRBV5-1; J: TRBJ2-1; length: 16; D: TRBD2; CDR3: ASSGVTSGESSYNEQF
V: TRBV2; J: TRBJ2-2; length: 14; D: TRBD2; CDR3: ASSEYGGGNTGELF
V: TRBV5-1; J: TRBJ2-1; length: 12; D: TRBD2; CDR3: ASTRSSGTNEQF
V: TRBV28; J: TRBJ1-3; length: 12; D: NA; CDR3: ASSSTRSGNTIY
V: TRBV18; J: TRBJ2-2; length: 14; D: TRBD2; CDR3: ASSPILAENTGELF
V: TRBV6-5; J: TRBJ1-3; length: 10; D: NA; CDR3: ASNSQGNTIY
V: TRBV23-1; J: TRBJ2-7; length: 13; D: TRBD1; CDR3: ASNRQGDNSYEQY
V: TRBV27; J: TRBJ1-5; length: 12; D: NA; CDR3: ASSLRQNNQPQH
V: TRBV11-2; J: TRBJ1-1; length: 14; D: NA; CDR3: ASSLVASSEGVEAF
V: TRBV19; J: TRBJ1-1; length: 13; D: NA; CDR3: ASSIMSEGNTEAF
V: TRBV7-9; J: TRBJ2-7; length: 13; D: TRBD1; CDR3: ASSRQGAYTYEQY
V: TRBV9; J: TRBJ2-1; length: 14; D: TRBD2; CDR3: ASSVATTSAYNEQF
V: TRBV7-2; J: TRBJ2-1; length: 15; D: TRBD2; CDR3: ASSWWGGLSSYNEQF
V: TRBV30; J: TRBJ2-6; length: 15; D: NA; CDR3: AWSREGAVSGANVLT
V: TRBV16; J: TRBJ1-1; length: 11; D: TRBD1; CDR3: ASSVRGDTEAF
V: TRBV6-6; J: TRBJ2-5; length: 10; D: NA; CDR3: ASSYSWETQY
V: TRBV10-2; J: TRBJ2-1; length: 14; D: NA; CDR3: ASSEERQGIYNEQF
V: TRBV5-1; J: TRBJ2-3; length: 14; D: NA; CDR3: ASSYPLERYTDTQY
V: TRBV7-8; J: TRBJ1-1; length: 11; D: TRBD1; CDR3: ASSFGQAGGAF
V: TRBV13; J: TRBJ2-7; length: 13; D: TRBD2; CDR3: ASSFGTSLFYEQY
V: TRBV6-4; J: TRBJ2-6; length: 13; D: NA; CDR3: ASSDGGSGANVLT
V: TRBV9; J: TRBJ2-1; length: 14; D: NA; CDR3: ASSVDGELSYNEQF
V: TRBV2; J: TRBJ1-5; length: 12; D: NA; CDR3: ASTREEVNQPQH
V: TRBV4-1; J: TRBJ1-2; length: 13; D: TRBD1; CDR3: ASSLDRGSNYGYT
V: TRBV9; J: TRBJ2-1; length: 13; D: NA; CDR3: ASSTLGTPYNEQF
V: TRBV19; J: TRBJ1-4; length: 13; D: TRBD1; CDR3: ASSSYRGFNEKLF
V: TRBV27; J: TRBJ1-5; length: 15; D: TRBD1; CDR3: ASSVTGGTDINQPQH
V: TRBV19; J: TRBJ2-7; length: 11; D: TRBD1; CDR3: ASSTTGSNEQY
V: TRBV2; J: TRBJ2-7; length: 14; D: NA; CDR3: ASSPKGTTASYEQY
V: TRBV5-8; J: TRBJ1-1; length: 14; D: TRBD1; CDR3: ASSRVRGQGNTEAF
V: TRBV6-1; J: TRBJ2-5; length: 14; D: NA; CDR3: ASSEGFRQGQETQY
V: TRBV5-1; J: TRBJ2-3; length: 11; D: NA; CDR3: ASRGLGGDTQY
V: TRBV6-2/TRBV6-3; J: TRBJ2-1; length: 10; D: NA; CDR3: ASSSRSNEQF
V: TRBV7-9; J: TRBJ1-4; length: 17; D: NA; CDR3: ASSLGMTGAGRENEKLF
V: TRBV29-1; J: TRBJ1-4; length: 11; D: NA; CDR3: SVQISTNEKLF
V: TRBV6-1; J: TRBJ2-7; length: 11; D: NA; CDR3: ASSEQDFYEQY
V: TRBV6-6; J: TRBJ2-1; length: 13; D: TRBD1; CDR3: APSRPVDRDHEQF
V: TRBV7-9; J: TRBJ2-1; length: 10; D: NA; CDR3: ASRAGFNEQF
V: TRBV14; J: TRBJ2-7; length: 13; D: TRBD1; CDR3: ASSRPGQGFYEQY
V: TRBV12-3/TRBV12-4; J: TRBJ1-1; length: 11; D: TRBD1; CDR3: ASKGGINTEAF
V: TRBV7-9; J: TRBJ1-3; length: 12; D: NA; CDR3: ASSTSGSGNTIY
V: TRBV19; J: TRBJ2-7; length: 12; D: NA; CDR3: ASSPIGGSYEQY
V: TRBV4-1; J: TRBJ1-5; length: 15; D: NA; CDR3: ASSQGPGQERNQPQH